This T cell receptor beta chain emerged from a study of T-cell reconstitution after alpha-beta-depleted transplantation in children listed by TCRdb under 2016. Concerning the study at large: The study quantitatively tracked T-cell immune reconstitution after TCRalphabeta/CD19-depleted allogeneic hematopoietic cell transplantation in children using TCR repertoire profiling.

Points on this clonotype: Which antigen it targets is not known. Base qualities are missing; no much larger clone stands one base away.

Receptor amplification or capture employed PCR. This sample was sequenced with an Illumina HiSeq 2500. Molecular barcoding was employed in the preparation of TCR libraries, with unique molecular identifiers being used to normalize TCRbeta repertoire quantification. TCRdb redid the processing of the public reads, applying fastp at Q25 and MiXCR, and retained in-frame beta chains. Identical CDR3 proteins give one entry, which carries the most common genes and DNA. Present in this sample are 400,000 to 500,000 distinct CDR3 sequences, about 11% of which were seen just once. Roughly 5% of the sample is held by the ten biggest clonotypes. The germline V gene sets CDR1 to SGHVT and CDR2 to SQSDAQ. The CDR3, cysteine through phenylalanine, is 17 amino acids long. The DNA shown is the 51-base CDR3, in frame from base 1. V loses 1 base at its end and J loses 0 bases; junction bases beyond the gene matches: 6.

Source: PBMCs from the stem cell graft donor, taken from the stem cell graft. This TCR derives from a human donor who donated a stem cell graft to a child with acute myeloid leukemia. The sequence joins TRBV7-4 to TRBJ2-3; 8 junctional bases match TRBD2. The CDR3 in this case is CASSLERSGRSTDTQYF. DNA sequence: TGTGCCAGCAGCTTAGAGCGAAGCGGGAGAAGCACAGATACGCAGTATTTT.